This entry is about one T cell receptor beta chain. Its antigen is unknown. Sample-barcoded 5' priming and a J-beta primer mix drove a second PCR of about 7 to 11 cycles. TCRdb redid the calling of the 5' RACE reads with MiXCR, one entry per CDR3 protein. The table includes about 580,000 distinct CDR3 sequences, roughly 48% detected once. The source of the sample is a study of blood T cells in healthy people across ages. Overall study findings and caveats: A roughly linear age-dependent decrease characterized TCR beta diversity per million T cells. Correlation between TCR beta diversity and naive T cell percentage was strong. Estimates of diversity drawn from one million T cells were considered underestimates.

Germline CDR1 is SGHTA and CDR2 is FQGNSA. The CDR3 loop spans 18 amino acids. J lost 4 bases, V lost 4 bases, and 16 bases had no gene match. The specimen sequenced was blood. The J gene is TRBJ1-5, the V gene TRBV7-2; 7 bases are shared with TRBD1. The sequence was collected from a man older than 75 in good health. The CDR3 sequence is CASSYDRQGRSTNQPQHF. CDR3 DNA: TGTGCCAGCAGCTACGACAGACAGGGAAGGTCCACAAATCAGCCCCAGCATTTT.